These 9 T cell receptor beta chains were all obtained from the same sample, sequenced in a study of blood T cell repertoires in COVID-19. The table came from immunoSEQ multiplex PCR; TCRdb's copy has only in-frame clones and leaves some out. The sample has 200,000 to 300,000 clones; over 75% are singletons. Input material: peripheral blood. These receptors came from a woman in her 50s with acute or convalescent COVID-19.

The V call is TRBV24-1, the J call TRBJ1-1, with D perhaps TRBD1 (5 bases). The V end was cut by 4 bases, the J end by 3 bases, with 14 bases between. The CDR3 is 15 residues long. Germline CDR1 reads KGHDR; CDR2 reads SFDVKD. In DNA, the CDR3 is TGTGCCACCAGTGACTCCAGGGTTCGTCACACTGAAGCTTTCTTT. This sequence encodes CATSDSRVRHTEAFF.

The chain combines TRBV12-5 with TRBJ2-5; maybe TRBD2 (5 bases). The CDR3 sequence is 13 residues long. The V end was cut by 2 bases, the J end by 5 bases, with 9 bases between. Germline CDR1 LGHNT, CDR2 FRNRAP. The CDR3 coding sequence is TGTGCTAGTGGTTTGACCGGGGAGGAGACCCAGTACTTC. It translates to CASGLTGEETQYF.

In its sample, this clone was seen once. The rearrangement uses TRBV9 and TRBJ2-2; D perhaps matches TRBD2 (5 bases). From germline, CDR1 is SGDLS and CDR2 YYNGEE. The CDR3 covers 15 residues. V lost 1 base to trimming and J lost 0 bases, with 7 bases between them. CDR3 nucleotide sequence: TGTGCCAGCAGCGTAACGGGGTCGAACACCGGGGAGCTGTTTTTT. Translation: CASSVTGSNTGELFF.

This clone was counted a few times. CDR3: CASSARGTVYGYTF. The CDR3 nucleotides read TGTGCCAGCAGCGCCAGAGGGACAGTCTATGGCTACACCTTC. This chain connects TRBV11-2 to TRBJ1-2; 7 nucleotides match TRBD1. Germline-derived CDR1 and CDR2 are SGHAT and FQNNGV. V trimming: 5 bases; J trimming: 4 bases; junction bases outside the gene matches: 7. This CDR3 contains 14 residues.

This clone occurred a few times. This chain connects TRBV6-5 to TRBJ2-5; 8 nucleotides match TRBD1. Germline V lookup: CDR1 MNHEY, CDR2 SVGAGI. With 4 bases clipped from V and 6 bases from J, the junction kept 7 bases outside the gene matches. The CDR3 totals 14 residues. CDR3 in DNA: TGTGCCAGCAGTTCCGCGGACAGGGCAAAGACCCAGTACTTC. Translation gives CASSSADRAKTQYF.

The rearrangement joins TRBV27 to TRBJ1-3; TRBD1 matches 9 bases. Losses at the gene ends were 1 base for V and 6 bases for J; bases not matched to a gene: 4. The germline CDR1 and CDR2 sequences are MNHEY and SMNVEV (reference sequence). This CDR3 comprises 15 residues. CDR3 sequence reads: CASSLLGQGENTIYF. The CDR3 region has the DNA TGTGCCAGCAGTTTATTGGGACAGGGTGAAAACACCATATATTTT.

This chain links TRBV5-8 with TRBJ2-3; 13 bases agree with TRBD2. The CDR3 is 17 amino acids. CDR1 is SGHTS, CDR2 YDEGEE, per germline. J lost 0 bases, V lost 3 bases, and 4 bases had no gene match. CDR3 sequence (DNA): TGTGCCAGCAGCTCTGAGGGACTAGCGGGAAGCACAGATACGCAGTATTTT. As protein: CASSSEGLAGSTDTQYF.

The table lists this clone with a few counts. This chain uses TRBV4-2 with TRBJ2-1; possible D gene TRBD1, 6 bases. This CDR3 is built from 15 residues. Germline lookup yields CDR1 LGHNA and CDR2 YNFKEQ. Between the trimmed V and J ends, which lost 4 bases and 4 bases, there was a span of 14 bases. In DNA form, the CDR3 reads TGTGCCAGCAGCCTCACCTGGGACAAATACAATGAGCAGTTCTTC. Translated: CASSLTWDKYNEQFF.

The chain is built from TRBV23-1 and TRBJ2-7, with 12 bases that match TRBD1. TRBV23-1 counts as an open reading frame of uncertain function. V was pared by 3 bases and J by 5 bases, with 20 bases of the junction left unmatched. This CDR3 contains 20 residues. CDR3: CASSQTRPGQGASGVDEQYF. The CDR3 DNA follows: TGCGCCAGCAGTCAGACCCGTCCGGGACAGGGGGCATCGGGGGTCGACGAGCAGTACTTC.